This T cell receptor beta chain is drawn from a study of persistence of HIV-infected CD4 T cells. The CDR3 is made up of 16 amino acids. CDR1 MDHEN and CDR2 SYDVKM come from the germline V gene. With V trimmed by 7 bases and J by 3 bases, 10 bases remained unmatched. The immunoSEQ assay was version 4, run in survey mode. Template was genomic DNA at 8 to 10 ng/uL, with up to about 1 ug used per sample. Sequenced by immunoSEQ multiplex PCR; TCRdb stores in-frame clones only, minus some. The sample lists under 40,000 clones, roughly 71% occurring once. A few counts support this clone. No antigen is known for it. An overlapping HIV-1 Gag peptide pool stimulated these cells at 0.95 to 1 ug/peptide/mL. Sorting of responding CD4+ T cells relied on upregulated CD40 ligand together with CD69.

This TCR was sampled from an adult man with HIV who was CMV-seropositive. The sequencing used CD4+ T cells sorted from PBMCs after 18-hour stimulation, collected from a patient who received antiretroviral therapy. The V and J genes are TRBV28 and TRBJ2-1; TRBD2 agrees at 9 bases. The CDR3 is CASMEAGGPLYNEQFF. The CDR3 region has the DNA TGTGCCAGCATGGAAGCGGGGGGCCCTCTCTACAATGAGCAGTTCTTC. Full variable domain (missing parts from reference TRBV28 and TRBJ2-1): DVKVTQSSRYLVKRTGEKVFLECVQDMDHENMFWYRQDPGLGLRLIYFSYDVKMKEKGDIPEGYSVSREKKERFSLILESASTNQTSMYLCASMEAGGPLYNEQFFGPGTRLTVL.